This T cell receptor beta chain was sequenced during a study of vaccination effects on CD4 cells after COVID-19. Study at large: The two convalescent patients provided samples 16 days and one week before vaccination. IL-2 at 8 to 10 IU/ml and peptides at 9.5 to 10 ug/ml were added to cultured PBMC, more than 1.5 million per well.

Of note for this clone: Its antigen is undetermined.

This CDR3 region has 13 residues. The V and J ends lost 4 bases and 6 bases respectively, with 13 bases between them. Looked up from germline, CDR1 is SGHKS and CDR2 is YYEKEE (reference sequence). Researchers isolated CD4+ T cells once about 11 days of culture had elapsed. Researchers swapped half the medium for IL-2 medium on both days 3 and 7. The repertoire was sequenced with immunoSEQ multiplex PCR; TCRdb's copy has only in-frame clones and lacks some. The sample has 45,000 to 60,000 clones, roughly 76% seen once. The TCR sequence derives from a human donor who had a prior SARS-CoV-2 infection. This chain links TRBV5-5 with TRBJ1-1, with D unresolved. Sequenced material: CD4+ T cells from PBMCs cultured without peptide, taken before COVID-19 vaccination. In DNA form, the CDR3 reads TGTGCCAGCAGCGCGCAGGTTTTTTCTGAAGCTTTCTTT. Amino acids: CASSAQVFSEAFF.